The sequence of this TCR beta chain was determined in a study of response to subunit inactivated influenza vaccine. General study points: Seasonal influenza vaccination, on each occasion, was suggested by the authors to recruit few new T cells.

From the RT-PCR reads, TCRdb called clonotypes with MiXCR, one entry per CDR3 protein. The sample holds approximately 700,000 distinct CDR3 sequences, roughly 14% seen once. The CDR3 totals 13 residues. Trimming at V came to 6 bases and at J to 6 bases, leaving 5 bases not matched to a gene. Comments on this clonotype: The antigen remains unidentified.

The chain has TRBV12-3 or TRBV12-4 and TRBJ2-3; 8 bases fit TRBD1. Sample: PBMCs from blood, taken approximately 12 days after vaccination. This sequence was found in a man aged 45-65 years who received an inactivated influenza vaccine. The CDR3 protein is CASRRTGSDTQYF. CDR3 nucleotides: TGTGCCAGCAGGCGGACAGGGTCCGATACGCAGTATTTT.